This T cell receptor (beta chain) emerged from a study of cytomegalovirus exposure and HLA in healthy donors (dated by TCRdb to about 2017). In the study overall: In an earlier analysis of approximately 500 of the donors, 276 Gb of sequence data and approximately 100 million unique TCR beta sequences from roughly 190 million T cells were reported. All discovery cohort repertoires had been generated on a single sequencing platform. The study profiled the T cell repertoires of 500 to 800 subjects by immunosequencing and related them to cytomegalovirus serostatus. The aim of the study was to test whether cataloging public T cell receptors could identify signatures of past pathogen exposure. Several DR-DQ haplotypes were treated as single units for association and clustering because of strong linkage in the cohort. In a later genetic analysis, genome-wide SNP genotypes for about three fifths of the roughly 670 donors were used, and that subset was treated as a discovery cohort. The number of typed donors differed by locus: roughly 620-630 for A, B, C, DRB1 and DQB1; some 540 for DQA1; 606 for DPA1; and roughly 470 for DPB1. Among some 400 genotyped donors of the cohort, an average of around 250,000 unique TCR beta nucleotide sequences was sequenced per donor, of which about 19% were non-productive. A later analysis re-examined previously published TCR beta repertoires from over 500 donors and added high-resolution HLA genotyping to investigate patterns of TCR occurrence. An earlier analysis of approximately 580 of the donors used high-throughput TCR beta sequencing to judge whether each TCR beta V gene segment behaved as functional or pseudogenic. Among the approximately 400 genotyped donors, approximately 77% belonged to the genetic ancestry cluster associated with self-reported Caucasian donors. Rather than drawing on any new phenotypic data, the later analysis identified candidate immune exposures from TCR beta sequences and the way those sequences occurred across donors. Donor age, sex, ethnicity and CMV serostatus were compiled together with the repertoire data. In addition to the first cohort of approximately 650 subjects, a separate validation cohort of 120 different subjects was used. To predict cytomegalovirus infection status, the study brought together high-throughput TCR immunosequencing, statistical association of individual TCRs with disease status, and machine learning. Around 330 gigabases of sequencing data and around 80 million unique TCR sequences made up an early release that covered roughly 670 HLA-typed donors. HLA typing covered class I and class II loci at four-digit resolution. General conclusions and limits of the study: According to a later genetic analysis, donors in an Asian-associated ancestry cluster had fewer N-insertions in productive TCRs than the approximately 650-donor mean. Some IMGT-functional V segments, including TRBV6-2 and TRBV6-3, could not be told apart with the 87-base-pair reads, so those segments were excluded. In vitro tests confirmed that a few of the cytomegalovirus-associated TCR beta chains recognize cytomegalovirus antigens. The study listed approximately 150 TCR beta chains as associated with cytomegalovirus. The earlier analysis of about 600 of the donors excluded roughly 17 rarely observed V segments, including chromosome 9 orphons, because counts were too low. Immune exposure information for the cohort was limited to CMV serostatus. Specific HLA alleles were associated with roughly 16,000 TCR beta sequences at a false discovery rate of 0.05 in a later analysis. A further reported finding was that TCR beta sequences accurately predicted the HLA-A and HLA-B alleles for most subjects in the first cohort. Cytomegalovirus status was reported to be diagnosed by the classifier with high specificity and sensitivity in both the original and validation cohorts. In this cohort, only TCR beta chains were sequenced, and detectable features were limited by the absence of alpha or paired-chain data. It was suggested by the authors that the approach could potentially be generalized to other disease states and immunological phenotypes. When HLA alleles, especially DR and DQ, strongly co-occurred, attributing TCR associations to individual alleles was difficult. A group of highly shared sequence variants was considered likely to be a technical artifact of the sequencing pipeline. Because some donors lacked HLA typing at each locus, the association tests relied only on the typed subset. Sequencing depth was assumed to be roughly uniform across donors in the presence/absence analyses, though that assumption may not hold. Compared with equally common non-associated chains, HLA-associated TCR beta chains in a later analysis were more clonally expanded and had lower generation probabilities. In a later analysis, the rate of TCR association differed among HLA loci, with DRB1 alleles having the most associated TCRs and HLA-C alleles having the fewest. In a later genetic analysis, a missense DCLRE1C variant was associated with V-gene and J-gene trimming of TCR beta chains, and the association was replicated in an independent cohort. Most TCR sequences were seen in very few donors, while some public TCRs were found in many individuals. Correlated functional status among segregating V segments might reflect linkage disequilibrium, but an unknown experimental factor could not be ruled out. Several of the top co-occurrence clusters appeared to be linked to parvovirus B19, influenza, CMV and Epstein-Barr virus, according to a later analysis. Broadly in line with IMGT annotations, most TCR beta V segments showed up in productive rearrangements about 87% or about 30% of the time in an earlier analysis of approximately 600 of the donors. A later analysis found that most CMV-associated TCR beta chains appeared HLA-restricted, with HLA associations seemingly driven largely by CMV exposure.

The library was prepared using the immunoSEQ multiplex PCR assay. For the multiplex PCR, a mixture combining 60 forward primers for TCR Vbeta segments and 13 reverse primers for TCR Jbeta segments was used. The CDR3 region of rearranged TCR beta genes was amplified from genomic DNA with a multiplex PCR assay. On the Illumina HiSeq System, the amplified TCR beta libraries were sequenced as 87-base-pair reads. In the original analysis: A later analysis counted about 76 million unique TCR beta chains across the 550 to 800 repertoires, and 9 million to 14 million of these chains were shared by at least two donors. Raw reads were error-corrected and collapsed into unique sequences with a nearest-neighbor algorithm that merged closely related sequences to remove PCR and sequencing errors. V, D and J gene segments were assigned by aligning CDR3 sequences to IMGT reference sequences. Each retained sequence needed at least a six-nucleotide match to both a V gene segment and a J gene segment. Rearrangements were classified as productive when the CDR3 lacked stop codons and remained in frame with V and J, and all other rearrangements were classified as non-productive. Following IMGT convention, CDR3 was defined as the stretch from the second conserved V-encoded cysteine up to the conserved J-encoded phenylalanine. The earlier analysis of about 590 of the donors excluded sequences that lacked an unambiguous match to a single V gene segment. In an earlier analysis of several hundred of the donors, a V segment was called functional when productive rearrangements were above 56.7%, and segregating when the standard deviation between donors exceeded 5%. A statistical classification framework was built to diagnose cytomegalovirus status from the catalog of TCR beta chain sequences. In a later analysis, V and J genes were assigned by comparing TCR nucleotide sequences against IMGT/GENE-DB human TR gene sequences. The TCRdist pipeline was used in a later analysis to assign CDR3 sequences and most-parsimonious VDJ recombination scenarios. A later analysis defined each TCR beta chain by its CDR3 amino acid sequence plus V-gene family, and excluded reads lacking a unique V-gene family. As a way to deal with suspected cross-contamination and a sequencing artifact, a later analysis dropped roughly 600 nucleotide sequences that were highly shared and had low generation probability. In a later analysis, a clonal expansion index was calculated for each public chain from normalized within-repertoire ranks of inferred template counts. In a later analysis, generation probabilities were computed with a VDJ recombination model fitted to out-of-frame rearrangements, and the resulting probabilities were checked against IGoR. Hypergeometric tests were used in a later analysis to score TCR-TCR, TCR-HLA and TCR-CMV co-occurrence, with a repertoire-size bias correction applied to the TCR pairs. To estimate false discovery rates, a later analysis permuted the HLA or CMV assignments 20 times. A later analysis grouped co-occurring TCRs with DBSCAN, adding TCRdist sequence similarity when clustering within HLA-allele-positive subsets. For co-occurrence clustering, repertoires with fewer than 30,000 or more than 120,000 public chains were excluded, along with five or six repertoires with anomalous nucleotide sharing. In TCRdb, the immuneACCESS table is reduced to in-frame sequences with V and J assigned. These tables do not hold every clone; where another copy was compared, an unresolved V gene accounts for under half, and the others remain unexplained. V, J and clone size reflect that table, while D and trimming were determined from the DNA. This sample comprises approximately 150,000 clones, 84% of them detected only once. The top ten clonotypes cover 2.5% of the sample.

V drops 3 bases and J drops 6 bases, leaving 6 bases in between. CDR1 MNHNY and CDR2 SVGAGI were looked up in the germline V gene (reference sequence). From cysteine to phenylalanine, the CDR3 is 12 amino acids long. The only DNA kept is the CDR3, 36 bases in frame from the first base. The cohort comprised some 730 healthy bone marrow donors. At the time of sampling, every cohort member was nominally healthy, though immune exposures that went unrecorded were likely present. The donor tested CMV seronegative and was one of the 352 seronegative cohort members. A peripheral blood sample was provided by each donor, and peripheral blood mononuclear cells were used for TCR beta sequencing. Genomic DNA was extracted from the blood cell samples with the Qiagen DNeasy Blood Extraction Kit. With respect to this clone: Its antigen specificity is not known. The input lacks base qualities; no much larger clone sits a single base away.

The receptor was isolated from a boy younger than 10 in good health and CMV-seronegative. This sequence uses TRBV6-6 and TRBJ1-3; no D gene is confidently identified. The source material was PBMCs. The sequenced DNA is TGTGCCAGCAGTTATAGCCTAAACACCATATATTTT. Its product reads: CASSYSLNTIYF.